The TCR beta chain described here comes from a study of blood T cell repertoires in COVID-19 (dated by TCRdb to 2020 to 2021). Regarding the complete study: Samples covering the acute and convalescent phases of COVID-19 were provided by collaborators in the United States, Italy and Spain. The repertoires were made available in a free public database intended to serve as a resource for research on the immune response to SARS-CoV-2. The prospective study material was composed of cDNA or gDNA derived from T cells, B-cell-depleted T cells, or PBMCs. The sample metadata nearly always contained a de-identified subject ID, COVID-19 status, age in years and sex. Where available, HLA class I and class II types were obtained from metadata supplied by the sample provider rather than from assay-based typing. The dataset comprised deeply sampled blood TCRbeta repertoires from subjects exposed to, actively infected with, or recovered from COVID-19. Samples came from the ongoing ImmuneRACE study (first 160 participants) plus 1,254 subjects from 6 global collaborators. General study outcomes and caveats: Clinical and demographic metadata were provided uncurated, with the amount varying by source and participant.

Looking up the germline V gene yields CDR1 SGHRS and CDR2 YFSETQ. Trimming accounts for 0 bases at V and 10 bases at J, while the number of junction bases matched to no gene is 9. The CDR3 covers 15 residues, taking in both the cysteine and the phenylalanine. The DNA shown is the 45-base CDR3, in frame from base 1. A note on this clone: Its antigen remains unidentified. No much larger clonotype is one base removed from it; base qualities were not supplied.

TCRbeta CDR3 regions were amplified from genomic DNA by means of the immunoSEQ Assay, a bias-controlled multiplex PCR. Per the authors' processing: Within the assay, amplification of reference gene primers was used to estimate how many nucleated cells each sample contained. To quantify the absolute abundance of each unique TCRbeta CDR3 rearrangement, sequence reads were collapsed and filtered. Productive Simpson clonality was computed per sample as the square root of Simpson's diversity index over productive rearrangements. This is the immuneACCESS table as TCRdb keeps it, with only in-frame sequences that have V and J called. A part of the clones is gone; compared with another copy, unresolved V genes explain less than half, and the rest is unexplained. The V and J calls and clone size come from that table; D and trimming were worked out from the DNA. The sample table records 200,000 to 250,000 clones; approximately 88% of these occur just once. Together, the top ten hold around 3.7% of the sample.

Enrolling through a virtual design, the prospective study's participants ranged in age from roughly 18 to 89 years and lived across 20 to 30 United States geographic areas. In the prospective study, participants were assigned to cohorts based on the clinical history participants reported in a screening survey and a study questionnaire. Exposed participants were defined as having been in contact with someone with a PCR-confirmed or clinician-diagnosed COVID-19 case within 2 weeks of study entry. In the prospective study, whole blood, serum and a nasopharyngeal or oropharyngeal swab were collected from each participant by mobile phlebotomists. Prospective study participants could optionally give additional blood draws and questionnaires over a roughly two-month period. Before DNA extraction, prospective study blood samples were shipped either frozen or at room temperature.

This receptor chain uses TRBV5-1 and TRBJ2-1; 8 bases in the middle match TRBD2. The sequencing sample was made of PBMCs or T cells enriched from blood (not recorded which). This receptor was taken from a woman aged 25 to 39 who had been exposed to COVID-19. The DNA is TGCGCCAGCAGCTTGGTCGGACTAGCATCATCAGAGCAGTTCTTC. Translated, this gives CASSLVGLASSEQFF. Reference TRBV5-1 and TRBJ2-1 genes cover what lies past the CDR3, so the full variable domain is KAGVTQTPRYLIKTRGQQVTLSCSPISGHRSVSWYQQTPGQGLQFLFEYFSETQRNKGNFPGRFSGRQFSNSRSEMNVSTLELGDSALYLCASSLVGLASSEQFFGPGTRLTVL.